This is a list of T cell receptor beta chains from one sample in a study of cytomegalovirus exposure and HLA in healthy donors. The assay was immunoSEQ multiplex PCR, and TCRdb's table has in-frame clones only and misses some. The sample holds around 74,000 clones, just under 85% seen once. Sequenced input: PBMCs. These receptors were collected from a man aged 30 to 45 in good health and CMV-seronegative. Both conserved end residues are trimmed from each CDR3. The size field is filled for only some rows; it gives once, few, many or a size class.

. | TRBJ1-3 | TRBV5-4 | ASSSRSGNTIY
. | TRBJ2-3 | TRBV9 | ASSVSGTGVRGDTQY
. | TRBJ2-7 | TRBV7-9 | ASSLIARGEQY
once | TRBJ2-5 | TRBV5-1 | ASSLVLRGEQETQY
. | TRBJ2-5 | TRBV13 | ASSGYRRRTGTQY
few | TRBJ2-7 | TRBV2 | ASRAPGAYEQY
. | TRBJ2-1 | TRBV5-1 | ASSLGSDGGSYNEQF
. | TRBJ1-2 | TRBV4-1 | ASSQDPINGYT
. | TRBJ2-5 | TRBV27 | ASSFTPGQGAEETQY
. | TRBJ1-5 | TRBV10-3 | AIRDRGGQPQH
medium-sized | TRBJ2-5 | TRBV28 | ASNPGNQETQY
. | TRBJ2-3 | TRBV15 | ATSRTVGWSDTQY
once | TRBJ2-2 | TRBV23-1 | ASGQGTAGELF
. | TRBJ2-5 | TRBV4-1 | ASSQEGTGGGETQY
. | TRBJ2-2 | TRBV30 | AMRAGATGELF
. | TRBJ2-7 | TRBV10-3 | AISRRTSGLTYEQY
. | TRBJ1-2 | TRBV27 | ASSHTGSPYPPTVPYGYT
. | TRBJ2-6 | TRBV6-6 | ASTLQGPTGANVLT
. | TRBJ2-1 | TRBV30 | AWSSQGEQF
. | TRBJ1-5 | TRBV6-6 | ASTKQGPSNQPQH
few | TRBJ1-5 | TRBV2 | ASSALYSNQPQH
. | TRBJ2-1 | TRBV10-3 | AISDGTSGRNEQF
. | TRBJ1-5 | TRBV2 | ASSEKGPRDRSNQPQH
once | TRBJ2-1 | TRBV18 | ASSRSGGPYNEQF
. | TRBJ2-5 | TRBV11-3 | ASSPGNQETQY
few | TRBJ2-2 | TRBV27 | ASSLREFTGELF
few | TRBJ2-7 | TRBV4-3 | ASSRSTGAQGEQY
few | TRBJ1-5 | TRBV27 | ASRTGGDYQPQH
. | TRBJ1-6 | TRBV4-2 | ASSQEGQGNSPLH
. | TRBJ2-5 | TRBV2 | ASSVAGGPGETQY
. | TRBJ1-2 | TRBV28 | ASSWGTGGRYGYT
. | TRBJ2-2 | TRBV4-2 | ASSQDERERTGELF
. | TRBJ1-2 | TRBV5-1 | ASSFSAQDYGYT
. | TRBJ2-1 | TRBV7-2 | ASSLVSQINEQF
. | TRBJ1-2 | TRBV7-2 | ASSQGGNYGYT
. | TRBJ1-3 | TRBV6-1 | ASMGSLTPGNTIY
. | TRBJ1-5 | TRBV10-3 | ANGQSNQPQH
. | TRBJ1-1 | TRBV30 | AWRLGYQGPTEAF
. | TRBJ1-2 | TRBV14 | ASSQGKRQGIYGYT
. | TRBJ2-7 | TRBV10-2 | ASRSGQGAEQY
. | TRBJ2-7 | TRBV9 | ASSVGTGSSYEQY
. | TRBJ1-4 | TRBV5-1 | ASSRYQGRDEKLF
. | TRBJ2-7 | TRBV4-3 | ASSQDRAGYEQY
once | TRBJ1-1 | TRBV27 | ASRKWDIPEAF
few | TRBJ1-1 | TRBV4-1 | ASSHLGQGWMNTEAF
. | TRBJ1-5 | TRBV9 | ASSGGQGLNQPQH
. | TRBJ1-5 | TRBV5-1 | ASSFGKGVTMGNQPQH
. | TRBJ1-1 | TRBV29-1 | SVVFRGQNTEAF
. | TRBJ1-3 | TRBV27 | ASSSVFSGNTIY
. | TRBJ1-2 | TRBV6-5 | ASSYGRVDLREGYT
. | TRBJ1-5 | TRBV7-2 | ASSSGGYSNQPQH
. | TRBJ2-7 | TRBV4-3 | ASSRGLRGAYEQY
. | TRBJ2-5 | TRBV7-9 | ASLGAVQETQY
many | TRBJ1-6 | TRBV4-1 | ASSQGQGADYNSPLH